This T cell receptor (beta chain) appears in the sequencing data of a study of OX40 agonist ivuxolimab in advanced cancers. Regarding this clone: No antigen is known for it.

Germline trimming cut 4 bases from V and 6 bases from J; bases unmatched to any gene: 8. Germline CDR1 reads LNHNV; CDR2 reads YYDKDF (reference sequence). This CDR3 spans 14 amino acids. Study results and caveats: On average, CD8+ T cells showed a greater number of expanded clones than CD4+.

Repertoires were generated with immunoSEQ multiplex PCR, while TCRdb's copy carries only in-frame clones and drops some. The sample carries over 40,000 clones, roughly 88% recorded once. No patient had autoimmune disease or received systemic immunosuppression. The V and J genes are TRBV15 and TRBJ2-7, with 8 bases matching TRBD1. The sample consisted of CD4+ or CD8+ T cells sorted from blood, taken in a trial of the OX40 agonist ivuxolimab. This clonotype was sampled from an adult with an advanced solid tumor such as melanoma, head and neck, liver or kidney cancer. As DNA, the CDR3 is TGTGCCACCAGCACTAATCGACAGGGGATCGAGCAGTACTTC. It translates to CATSTNRQGIEQYF.